The clone carrying this TCR beta chain turned up a few times. The antigen remains undetermined. The data are from a study of response to subunit inactivated influenza vaccine. Overall study results and limits: After each seasonal influenza vaccination, few new T cells are recruited, the authors suggested.

The length of the CDR3 is 13 residues. J gave up 6 bases and V 8 bases, and 9 bases lay outside the gene matches. Germline-derived CDR1 and CDR2 are MNHNS and SASEGT. TCRdb re-called the RT-PCR reads through MiXCR, storing one row per CDR3 protein. The table includes about 500,000 distinct CDR3 sequences, approximately 15% detected once. The genes are TRBV6-1 and TRBJ2-5, with TRBD2 identical over 7 bases. The source was CD4+ T cells sorted from PBMCs, collected roughly 24 months after vaccination. The source of this sequence is a man in his fifties or sixties who received an inactivated influenza vaccine. CDR3 protein: CASGEGTGKTQYF. As DNA, the CDR3 is TGTGCCAGCGGGGAGGGGACGGGCAAGACCCAGTACTTC.